This TCR beta chain was captured by sequencing in a study of CD8 T cells in ankylosing spondylitis. In germline, CDR1 is MDHEN, CDR2 SYDVKM. CDR3 length equals 16 residues. V lost 5 bases and J lost 3; bases outside the gene matches: 9. Using quantitative 5'-RACE with molecular barcodes, the authors made TCR beta libraries. TCRdb re-called the 5' RACE reads through MiXCR, storing one row per CDR3 protein. The sample consists of roughly 150,000 distinct CDR3 sequences, around 32% of them appearing once. The receptor was isolated from a male donor with ankylosing spondylitis. The sample taken for sequencing was synovial fluid, either unsorted or a sorted T cell fraction (not recorded which). The gene calls are TRBV28 and TRBJ2-5; 10 bases are a match to TRBD1. This CDR3 is CASSPDRGRGEETQYF. For the CDR3, the DNA is TGTGCCAGCAGTCCTGACAGGGGGCGTGGGGAAGAGACCCAGTACTTC.